The rows below give T cell receptor beta chains drawn from one sample of a study of shared clonotypes between healthy human individuals. Repertoires were generated with immunoSEQ multiplex PCR, while TCRdb's copy carries only in-frame clones and drops some. Altogether roughly 2,000,000 clones are present, around 93% being singletons, with the ten largest covering 1.5% to 2%. The specimen sequenced was naive CD8+ T cells from PBMCs. The receptors shown here come from a man between 18 and 29 years old in good health. Some clones in this sample may be carry-over from other donors' samples. Both conserved end residues are part of each CDR3. A D gene is named only where the DNA matches it firmly. Expanded clones get a size class; other rows say once, few or many, or leave the size out.

len	v_gene	d_gene	abundance	j_gene	CDR3aa	CDR3nt
14	TRBV2	NA	NA	TRBJ2-1	CASGDLGSYNEQFF	TGTGCCAGCGGAGACCTGGGGTCCTACAATGAGCAGTTCTTC
14	TRBV29-1	NA	NA	TRBJ2-7	CSVVFGESSYEQYF	TGCAGCGTTGTTTTTGGCGAAAGCTCCTACGAGCAGTACTTC
16	TRBV9	TRBD1	NA	TRBJ2-5	CASSVKTGALQETQYF	TGTGCCAGCAGCGTAAAGACAGGGGCCCTCCAAGAGACCCAGTACTTC
13	TRBV7-9	NA	NA	TRBJ2-1	CASSRLQDNEQFF	TGTGCCAGCAGCCGACTACAGGACAATGAGCAGTTCTTC
15	TRBV28	NA	NA	TRBJ2-5	CAGSRDSSYQETQYF	TGTGCCGGTTCACGGGACTCCTCGTACCAAGAGACCCAGTACTTC
16	TRBV5-1	NA	NA	TRBJ2-1	CASSLAGFFGGNEQFF	TGCGCCAGCAGCTTGGCCGGGTTCTTCGGGGGAAATGAGCAGTTCTTC
16	TRBV28	NA	NA	TRBJ1-1	CASSFILAGQNTEAFF	TGTGCCAGCAGTTTCATCCTGGCAGGGCAGAACACTGAAGCTTTCTTT
15	TRBV2	TRBD2	once	TRBJ2-7	CASSPLAEPSYEQYF	TGTGCCAGCAGCCCACTAGCGGAGCCCTCCTACGAGCAGTACTTC
16	TRBV9	TRBD2	NA	TRBJ2-1	CASSHRTSGSYNEQFF	TGTGCCAGCAGTCATAGGACTAGCGGTTCCTACAATGAGCAGTTCTTC
12	TRBV29-1	NA	NA	TRBJ1-2	CSALGGSYGYTF	TGCAGCGCCCTTGGGGGCTCCTATGGCTACACCTTC
13	TRBV9	NA	NA	TRBJ2-1	CASSPFRADEQFF	TGTGCCAGCAGCCCCTTCAGGGCGGATGAGCAGTTCTTC